This is a list of T cell receptor beta chains from one sample in a study of blood T cell repertoires in COVID-19. Libraries were prepared by immunoSEQ multiplex PCR; TCRdb keeps only in-frame clonotypes and omits some of them. The sample includes approximately 270,000 clones, around nine tenths of them seen just once. Sequenced sample: peripheral blood. The receptors were sampled from a man aged 35 to 55 with active or convalescent COVID-19. CDR3s include the opening cysteine and the closing phenylalanine or tryptophan. A D gene is named only where the DNA matches it firmly. Not every row has a clone size; where given, it reads once, few, many or a size class.

j_gene: TRBJ1-5; abundance: NA; v_gene: TRBV2; d_gene: NA; CDR3nt: TGTGCCAGCAGGGGGGGGGCTGGGCAGCCCCAGCATTTT; CDR3aa: CASRGGAGQPQHF
j_gene: TRBJ1-4; abundance: NA; v_gene: TRBV3-1/TRBV3-2; d_gene: TRBD1; CDR3nt: TGTGCCAGCAGCCCGACAGGGGCAACTAATGAAAAACTGTTTTTT; CDR3aa: CASSPTGATNEKLFF
j_gene: TRBJ2-1; abundance: NA; v_gene: TRBV6-5; d_gene: NA; CDR3nt: TGTGCCAGCACTTTGACATTATACAATGAGCAGTTCTTC; CDR3aa: CASTLTLYNEQFF
j_gene: TRBJ2-3; abundance: NA; v_gene: TRBV25-1; d_gene: TRBD1; CDR3nt: TGTGCCAGCAGTGCACAGGGGTTAGGAGATACGCAGTATTTT; CDR3aa: CASSAQGLGDTQYF
j_gene: TRBJ2-5; abundance: NA; v_gene: TRBV4-1; d_gene: NA; CDR3nt: TGCGCCAGCAGCCAAGGGGAGACCGATCTGTACCAGTACTTC; CDR3aa: CASSQGETDLYQYF
j_gene: TRBJ1-2; abundance: NA; v_gene: TRBV30; d_gene: TRBD1; CDR3nt: TGTGCCTGTACCGGGACAGGGTTCTATGGCTACACCTTC; CDR3aa: CACTGTGFYGYTF
j_gene: TRBJ1-1; abundance: NA; v_gene: TRBV2; d_gene: NA; CDR3nt: TGTGCCAGCAGTGTAAATGCCTACAGAGATAAGGGGACTGAAGCTTTCTTT; CDR3aa: CASSVNAYRDKGTEAFF
j_gene: TRBJ1-1; abundance: NA; v_gene: TRBV28; d_gene: NA; CDR3nt: TGTGCCAGCAGTCCTCGGACAGCCAGGAACACTGAAGCTTTCTTT; CDR3aa: CASSPRTARNTEAFF
j_gene: TRBJ1-1; abundance: NA; v_gene: TRBV27; d_gene: TRBD1; CDR3nt: TGTGCCAGCAGTTTAGGGCCCCCGGGACAGGTCTTGGGCACTGAAGCTTTCTTT; CDR3aa: CASSLGPPGQVLGTEAFF
j_gene: TRBJ1-1; abundance: many; v_gene: TRBV7-9; d_gene: TRBD1; CDR3nt: TGTGCCAGCAAGGGGACAGGGGGGAACACTGAAGCTTTCTTT; CDR3aa: CASKGTGGNTEAFF
j_gene: TRBJ1-2; abundance: few; v_gene: TRBV25-1; d_gene: TRBD1; CDR3nt: TGTGCCAGCGCTAAGGGACAGGGGGGCGGCTACACCTTC; CDR3aa: CASAKGQGGGYTF
j_gene: TRBJ2-1; abundance: NA; v_gene: TRBV3-1/TRBV3-2; d_gene: TRBD2; CDR3nt: TGTGCCAGCAGTCCAGCGGGAGTGACCTACAATGAGCAGTTCTTC; CDR3aa: CASSPAGVTYNEQFF
j_gene: TRBJ1-5; abundance: NA; v_gene: TRBV5-6; d_gene: TRBD1; CDR3nt: TGTGCCAGCAGCTTTTACCAGGGACAGGGGGAAAATCAGCCCCAGCATTTT; CDR3aa: CASSFYQGQGENQPQHF
j_gene: TRBJ1-6; abundance: NA; v_gene: TRBV27; d_gene: NA; CDR3nt: TGTGCCAGCAGGGCGGGAATGATCGATTCACCCCTCCACTTT; CDR3aa: CASRAGMIDSPLHF
j_gene: TRBJ2-1; abundance: once; v_gene: TRBV12-3/TRBV12-4; d_gene: TRBD2; CDR3nt: TGTGCCAGCCGGTCTAGCGGGTACAATGAGCAGTTCTTC; CDR3aa: CASRSSGYNEQFF
j_gene: TRBJ2-1; abundance: NA; v_gene: TRBV19; d_gene: TRBD1; CDR3nt: TGTGCCAGTAGTGAAGGACAGGGCTGGGACAATGAGCAGTTCTTC; CDR3aa: CASSEGQGWDNEQFF
j_gene: TRBJ1-6; abundance: NA; v_gene: TRBV2; d_gene: NA; CDR3nt: TGTGCCAGCCCTGGGAGCGCAGGGGCTAATTCACCCCTCCACTTT; CDR3aa: CASPGSAGANSPLHF
j_gene: TRBJ2-5; abundance: NA; v_gene: TRBV30; d_gene: NA; CDR3nt: TGTGCCTGGAGTGTACCAGAGGGGGAATGGGAGACCCAGTACTTC; CDR3aa: CAWSVPEGEWETQYF